This is a list of T cell receptor beta chains from one sample in a study of T cell repertoires in ileal Crohn's disease. The assay was immunoSEQ multiplex PCR, and TCRdb's table has in-frame clones only and misses some. The sample has some 15,000 clones; roughly 80% are singletons. Material for sequencing was ileal tissue. These receptors all stem from an adult with Crohn's disease. Both conserved end residues are part of each CDR3. The D gene is left open where the match is weak. Expanded clones get a size class; other rows say once, few or many, or leave the size out.

size,length,D,V,J,DNA,CDR3
.,13,.,TRBV7-3,TRBJ2-1,TGTGCCAGCAGCTTACAGGGGTACAATGAGCAGTTCTTC,CASSLQGYNEQFF
few,14,.,TRBV2,TRBJ1-5,TGTGCCAGCAGTGAGCAGGGTGGCAATCAGCCCCAGCATTTT,CASSEQGGNQPQHF
.,13,TRBD1,TRBV13,TRBJ1-1,TGTGCCAGCAGCTCAGGGGGGAGGACTGAAGCTTTCTTT,CASSSGGRTEAFF
.,14,.,TRBV5-1,TRBJ2-7,TGCGCCAGCAGCCTCACACAGCCCTGGGACGAGCAGTACTTC,CASSLTQPWDEQYF
.,11,.,TRBV6-1,TRBJ2-7,TGTGCCAGCAGTCCCCACTACGAGCAGTACTTC,CASSPHYEQYF
.,16,TRBD1,TRBV6-1,TRBJ2-7,TGTGCCAGCAATGAGCAAATACAGGGGGCGCTTAACGAGCAGTACTTC,CASNEQIQGALNEQYF
.,15,.,TRBV27,TRBJ2-5,TGTGCCAGCAGTTTAAGGTCGACTATAAAAGAGACCCAGTACTTC,CASSLRSTIKETQYF
.,16,TRBD2,TRBV5-1,TRBJ2-2,TGCGCCAGCAGCTTGGCCGCTGCTAGCGGGACCGGGGAGCTGTTTTTT,CASSLAAASGTGELFF
.,16,TRBD1,TRBV6-5,TRBJ2-3,TGTGCCAGCAGTTACTCCGCCAGGGGGAGCACAGATACGCAGTATTTT,CASSYSARGSTDTQYF
.,14,.,TRBV28,TRBJ1-3,TGTGCCAGCAGTTTAAGGAGCTCTGGAAACACCATATATTTT,CASSLRSSGNTIYF